This T cell receptor beta chain is from a study of identical twins. The CDR3 runs to 16 residues. CDR1 and CDR2 (germline): KGHDR, SFDVKD. Trimming removed 4 bases from V and 7 bases from J, with 18 bases in between. As regards this clonotype: As yet, its antigen is unknown.

A universal primer binding site was introduced by template switching. The final cDNA contained unique molecular identifiers. TCRdb reprocessed the 5' RACE reads via MiXCR and lists one record per CDR3 protein. The table lists around 570,000 distinct CDR3 sequences, nearly 10% of them singletons. Study-level results: Partial confounding of zero-insertion analyses by invariant MAIT and iNKT cells was possible. Insertions were fewer in abundant cord blood beta clonotypes, whereas memory repertoires showed none of this pattern.

The sample also formed part of further work on yellow fever vaccine responses in identical twins.

This sequence joins TRBV24-1 and TRBJ1-4, with D perhaps TRBD1 (6 bases). The sequence came from a woman aged 18 to 35 in good health. Sequencing was done on a sample of PBMCs. The DNA of the CDR3 is TGTGCCACCAGTGACGACCCGGGACAAGGTTTTGAAAAACTGTTTTTT. Translation: CATSDDPGQGFEKLFF.